Presented here are 10 T cell receptor beta chains from one specimen sequenced in a study of response to subunit inactivated influenza vaccine. One entry per CDR3 protein results from TCRdb running MiXCR on the RT-PCR reads. The data show 800,000 to 1,000,000 distinct CDR3 sequences, with roughly 20% seen just once and roughly 10% held by the top ten. The sequenced sample was PBMCs from blood, obtained more than 4 days after vaccination. These receptors originate from a middle-aged man who received an inactivated influenza vaccine.

The sample holds a few counts of this clonotype. The chain has TRBV10-3 and TRBJ1-1, with a weak D call TRBD1 (5 bases). V was pared by 2 bases and J by 4 bases, with 11 bases between. Germline-derived CDR1 and CDR2 are ENHRY and SYGVKD. This CDR3 comprises 14 residues. CDR3 amino acids: CAISEKGTFTEAFF. DNA for the CDR3: TGTGCCATCAGTGAGAAGGGGACGTTCACTGAAGCTTTCTTT.

The chain links TRBV4-3 to TRBJ2-2; the D gene could be TRBD1 or TRBD2 (6 bases each). The germline V gene has CDR1 LGHNA and CDR2 YSLEER. Deletions cut 1 base from V and 1 base from J, with 13 bases between. The CDR3 consists of 17 residues. CDR3 loop: CASSQVWGAGNTGELFF. Written as DNA, the CDR3 is TGCGCCAGCAGCCAAGTTTGGGGGGCTGGGAACACCGGGGAGCTGTTTTTT.

The chain employs TRBV6-1 and TRBJ2-5; possibly TRBD1 for D (6 bases). The CDR3 consists of 15 residues. Looked up from germline, CDR1 is MNHNS and CDR2 is SASEGT. The V and J ends lost 1 base and 2 bases respectively, with 11 bases between them. The CDR3 DNA reads TGTGCCAGCAGTGAAGGTGGGGGCTCGCAAGAGACCCAGTACTTC. This codes for CASSEGGGSQETQYF.

V is TRBV7-2 and J is TRBJ2-1; possibly TRBD2 for D (6 bases). The germline V gene has CDR1 SGHTA and CDR2 FQGNSA. The length of the CDR3 is 14 residues. Trimming left V 3 bases short and J 4 bases short, with 10 bases between. The CDR3 spells CASSFWDSYNEQFF. As DNA, the CDR3 is TGTGCCAGCAGCTTTTGGGACTCGTACAATGAGCAGTTCTTC.

Notes on this clonotype: A much larger clone differs from this one at a single base, so this may be a read error. CDR3 region: CASSFVNSPLHF. The CDR3 region has the DNA TGTGCCAGCAGTTTTGTGAATTCACCCCTCCACTTT. The chain combines TRBV28 with TRBJ1-6; D gene uncertain. Trimming stripped 3 bases from V and 7 bases from J, with 4 bases between. There are 12 residues in the CDR3. Germline CDR1 is MDHEN and CDR2 is SYDVKM.

The J gene is TRBJ2-7, the V gene TRBV4-3; D call uncertain. The CDR3 consists of 16 residues. Per the germline V gene, CDR1 is LGHNA and CDR2 is YSLEER. Trimming left V 0 bases short and J 3 bases short, with 15 bases between. The CDR3 spells CASSQESASAFYEQYF. The CDR3 DNA follows: TGCGCCAGCAGCCAAGAATCGGCCTCTGCCTTCTACGAGCAGTACTTC.

The chain is built from TRBV20-1 and TRBJ1-6; D is ambiguous. CDR3 length equals 14 residues. V dropped 3 bases and J dropped 6 bases, with 12 bases sitting between them. The V gene's germline CDR1 is DFQATT and CDR2 SNEGSKA (reference sequence). The CDR3 DNA is TGCAGTGCTAGGAGGGAGGGTAGTAATTCACCCCTCCACTTT. It specifies CSARREGSNSPLHF.

This clonotype has at least ten counts. The chain employs TRBV25-1 and TRBJ2-1; 13 nucleotides agree with TRBD2. CDR1 is MGHDK, CDR2 SYGVNS, per germline. The junction had 7 bases not matched to a gene; V was cut back by 8 bases and J by 9 bases. This CDR3 contains 14 residues. CDR3 amino acids: CASRGLAGVGEQFF. Written as DNA, the CDR3 is TGTGCCAGCCGAGGACTAGCGGGAGTTGGTGAGCAGTTCTTC. Together with reference TRBV25-1 and TRBJ2-1, the CDR3 gives the full variable domain: EADIYQTPRYLVIGTGKKITLECSQTMGHDKMYWYQQDPGMELHLIHYSYGVNSTEKGDLSSESTVSRIRTEHFPLTLESARPSHTSQYLCASRGLAGVGEQFFGPGTRLTVL.

V and J are TRBV15 and TRBJ2-5; 9 nucleotides align to TRBD2. After removal of 4 bases from V and 5 bases from J, the junction contained 5 bases not matched to a gene. Per germline, CDR1 LNHNV and CDR2 YYDKDF (reference sequence). The CDR3 extends over 14 amino acids. The CDR3 DNA is TGTGCCACCAGCACTAGCGGGATGGCGGAGACCCAGTACTTC. Protein: CATSTSGMAETQYF.

This clonotype appeared a few times. The chain carries TRBV5-1 and TRBJ2-3, with 7 bases matching TRBD1. V gave up 5 bases and J gave up 2 bases; unmatched junction bases: 5. The CDR3 runs 14 residues. The germline gives CDR1 SGHRS, CDR2 YFSETQ. CDR3 coding DNA: TGCGCCAGCAGTCATGGACAGGACACAGATACGCAGTATTTT. It encodes CASSHGQDTDTQYF.